Presented here are 27 T cell receptor beta chains from one specimen sequenced in a study of identical twins. TCRdb re-analysed the 5' RACE reads in MiXCR, keeping a single row per CDR3 protein. The data show 690,000 or so distinct CDR3 sequences, under 9% seen once. This sample was also put to use in a study of yellow fever vaccine responses in identical twins.

Sequencing was done on a sample of PBMCs. Source of these receptors: a woman between 18 and 29 years old in good health.

The count of this clonotype is one. A much more abundant neighbour one base away suggests this may be a read error. The chain couples TRBV24-1 to TRBJ2-1; D gene uncertain. The CDR3 loop spans 12 amino acids. CDR1 is KGHDR and CDR2 is SFDVKD in the germline V gene. CDR3 DNA: TGTACCACCAGTGCAGGCTACAATGAGCAGTTCTTC. It yields the protein CTTSAGYNEQFF.

This clonotype has at least ten counts. The chain recombines TRBV11-3 with TRBJ2-1, with TRBD2 matching 7 bases. The V segment lost 5 bases and the J segment 8 bases; nucleotides outside the gene matches: 6. The V gene's germline CDR1 is SGHNT and CDR2 YENEEA. CDR3 length: 13 amino acids. The CDR3 sequence: CASSPREVDEQFF. CDR3 nucleotides: TGTGCCAGCAGCCCACGGGAGGTCGATGAGCAGTTCTTC.

The CDR3, as DNA: TGTGCCAGCAGTTTTATCGTCGCCGGGGAGCTGTTTTTT. Its protein is CASSFIVAGELFF. The chain uses TRBV28 and TRBJ2-2; unclear D gene. This CDR3 has 13 residues. CDR1 is MDHEN, CDR2 SYDVKM, per germline. The V gene lost 3 bases and the J gene lost 6 bases, with 8 bases spanning the gap. Together with reference TRBV28 and TRBJ2-2, the CDR3 gives the full variable domain: DVKVTQSSRYLVKRTGEKVFLECVQDMDHENMFWYRQDPGLGLRLIYFSYDVKMKEKGDIPEGYSVSREKKERFSLILESASTNQTSMYLCASSFIVAGELFFGEGSRLTVL.

This clonotype was observed a few times. V and J are TRBV5-1 and TRBJ2-7; a possible D gene is TRBD2 (5 bases). V lost 0 bases, J lost 2 bases, and 12 bases lay in between. The germline V gene encodes CDR1 SGHRS and CDR2 YFSETQ. The CDR3 has 15 residues. The CDR3 reads CASSLGRTATYEQYF. The DNA of the CDR3 is TGCGCCAGCAGCTTGGGGAGGACGGCAACCTACGAGCAGTACTTC.

This clonotype showed up many times. The gene calls are TRBV7-6 and TRBJ2-1; tentatively, D is TRBD2 (5 bases). Trimming took off 3 bases at V and 0 bases at J, with 9 bases between the two ends. Germline values: CDR1 SGHVS, CDR2 FNYEAQ. The CDR3 covers 15 residues. In DNA, the CDR3 is TGTGCCAGCAGCTTGGAGGTCAGCTCCTACAATGAGCAGTTCTTC. As protein: CASSLEVSSYNEQFF.

This clonotype was seen a handful of times. This CDR3 reads CASSLTSGIYEQYF. The CDR3 DNA reads TGTGCCAGTAGTTTGACTAGCGGGATCTACGAGCAGTACTTC. V and J are TRBV19 and TRBJ2-7; the match to TRBD2 covers 11 bases. With V trimmed by 5 bases and J by 3 bases, 3 bases remained unmatched. Germline V lookup: CDR1 LNHDA, CDR2 SQIVND (reference sequence). This CDR3 spans 14 amino acids.

This clonotype was seen only a few times. The chain recombines TRBV20-1 with TRBJ2-1, with TRBD2 matching over 7 bases. This CDR3 is built from 16 residues. Germline CDR1 and CDR2: DFQATT and SNEGSKA (reference sequence). V was pared by 5 bases and J by 7 bases, with 17 bases of the junction left unmatched. The DNA of the CDR3 is TGCAGTGCTTCTGGGCGTGAGGCGGGAGCAGGGAATGAGCAGTTCTTC. Translated, it gives CSASGREAGAGNEQFF.

Many counts were recorded for this clonotype. The chain joins TRBV18 to TRBJ2-5; the D gene could be TRBD1 or TRBD2 (5 bases each). The V end was cut by 2 bases, the J end by 2 bases, with 15 bases between. The V gene's germline CDR1 is KGHSH and CDR2 LQKENI. CDR3 length: 16 amino acids. This CDR3 reads CASSPFVGTAQETQYF. CDR3 coding DNA: TGTGCCAGCTCACCATTCGTCGGGACGGCACAAGAGACCCAGTACTTC.

This chain links TRBV5-5 with TRBJ2-3, with unresolved D. The V and J ends lost 0 bases and 2 bases respectively, with 7 bases between them. Germline lookup yields CDR1 SGHKS and CDR2 YYEKEE (reference sequence). The CDR3 is 14 amino acids. CDR3 residues: CASSLDIPTDTQYF. The CDR3 coding sequence is TGTGCCAGCAGCTTGGATATCCCCACAGATACGCAGTATTTT. Combining the CDR3 with reference TRBV5-5 and TRBJ2-3 gives the whole variable domain DAGVTQSPTHLIKTRGQQVTLRCSPISGHKSVSWYQQVLGQGPQFIFQYYEKEERGRGNFPDRFSARQFPNYSSELNVNALLLGDSALYLCASSLDIPTDTQYFGPGTRLTVL.

This clonotype showed up many times. The J gene is TRBJ2-3, the V gene TRBV5-1; D is unclear. Trimming took 0 bases from V and 5 from J, leaving 13 bases between them. Germline V lookup: CDR1 SGHRS, CDR2 YFSETQ. The CDR3 totals 15 residues. The CDR3 region is CASSLGALSGDTQYF. CDR3 DNA: TGCGCCAGCAGCTTGGGGGCCCTCTCAGGAGATACGCAGTATTTT.

This clonotype was detected ten times or more. J is TRBJ1-4 and V is TRBV10-3; 7 bases line up with TRBD1. This CDR3 is 15 amino acids long. J lost 3 bases, V lost 2 bases, and 3 bases had no gene match. CDR1 ENHRY and CDR2 SYGVKD come from the germline V gene. CDR3 bases: TGTGCCATCAGTGAGGCCAGGGGGTCTAATGAAAAACTGTTTTTT. Its translation: CAISEARGSNEKLFF.

The gene calls are TRBV3-1 and TRBJ2-3, with TRBD2 as a possible D gene (6 bases). Trimming took off 6 bases at V and 0 bases at J, with 16 bases between the two ends. Germline V CDR1 and CDR2: LGHDT, YNNKEL (reference sequence). The CDR3 consists of 16 residues. CDR3 nucleotides: TGTGCCAGCAGAGCGGGCCTATTTAGTAGCACAGATACGCAGTATTTT. This sequence encodes CASRAGLFSSTDTQYF.

This clonotype was recorded a few times. The chain joins TRBV24-1 to TRBJ1-2, with D possibly being TRBD1 (6 bases). CDR1 and CDR2 (germline): KGHDR, SFDVKD. Trimming cost V 3 bases and J 7 bases, with 11 bases left between them. The CDR3 covers 13 residues. The CDR3 sequence: CATSDPQGFGYTF. CDR3 nucleotide sequence: TGTGCCACCAGTGATCCCCAGGGGTTTGGCTACACCTTC.

This clonotype was recorded many times. The V gene is TRBV28, the J gene TRBJ2-5, with D perhaps assigned TRBD1 or TRBD2 (5 bases each). Looked up from germline, CDR1 is MDHEN and CDR2 is SYDVKM. V dropped 4 bases and J dropped 2 bases, with 17 bases sitting between them. This CDR3 has 16 amino acids. The chain's CDR3 is CASSSTGTGLQETQYF. CDR3 nucleotides: TGTGCCAGCAGTTCGACCGGGACGGGGCTTCAAGAGACCCAGTACTTC.

This clonotype was seen only a few times. The chain carries TRBV7-9 and TRBJ2-7; 8 bases agree with TRBD1. CDR3 length: 16 amino acids. Germline lookup yields CDR1 SEHNR and CDR2 FQNEAQ (reference sequence). V shed 1 base and J 5 bases; nucleotides not matched to a gene: 10. Written as DNA, the CDR3 is TGTGCCAGCAGCTTAGTGGGGACAGGCGGTGTCGACGAGCAGTACTTC. Residues: CASSLVGTGGVDEQYF. The full variable domain, completed using reference TRBV7-9 and TRBJ2-7, is DTGVSQNPRHKITKRGQNVTFRCDPISEHNRLYWYRQTLGQGPEFLTYFQNEAQLEKSRLLSDRFSAERPKGSFSTLEIQRTEQGDSAMYLCASSLVGTGGVDEQYFGPGTRLTVT.

This clonotype has ten or more counts. This sequence joins TRBV20-1 and TRBJ1-1; D ambiguous. This CDR3 comprises 16 residues. Trimming shortened V by 0 bases and J by 0 bases, and 14 bases separated the two germline ends. Germline V gives CDR1 DFQATT, CDR2 SNEGSKA (reference sequence). CDR3 bases: TGCAGTGCTAGAGATATGGCAAACAGTATGAACACTGAAGCTTTCTTT. Its protein product is CSARDMANSMNTEAFF.

The CDR3 sequence is CSGGTSGQETQYF. In DNA, the CDR3 is TGCAGTGGCGGGACTAGCGGGCAAGAGACCCAGTACTTC. The V gene is TRBV20-1, the J gene TRBJ2-5; 12 bases align to TRBD2. The J segment lost 2 bases and the V segment lost 7 bases, leaving 2 bases of the junction unmatched. The germline gives CDR1 DFQATT, CDR2 SNEGSKA (reference sequence). CDR3 length equals 13 residues.

Many counts were recorded for this clonotype. The CDR3 nucleotides read TGTGCCACCAGTGATTTGACTAGCGGGGAGAACACCGGGGAGCTGTTTTTT. Translated: CATSDLTSGENTGELFF. V usage is TRBV24-1 and J usage is TRBJ2-2, with 10 positions matching TRBD2. V lost 0 bases to trimming and J lost 1 base; unmatched junction nucleotides: 1. Germline assignment: CDR1 KGHDR and CDR2 SFDVKD. The CDR3 loop spans 17 amino acids.

This clonotype was detected ten times or more. The J gene is TRBJ2-2, the V gene TRBV20-1, with 7 bases lining up with TRBD2. This CDR3 has 16 amino acids. Trimming removed 1 base from V and 3 bases from J; junction bases left unmatched: 8. From germline, CDR1 is DFQATT and CDR2 SNEGSKA (reference sequence). CDR3 residues: CSARGSGREYTGELFF. Written as DNA, the CDR3 is TGCAGTGCTAGAGGATCTGGGCGGGAGTACACCGGGGAGCTGTTTTTT.

The sample holds a few counts of this clonotype. CDR3 sequence reads: CSAETGQSYEQYF. In nucleotides, the CDR3 is TGCAGTGCCGAGACAGGCCAATCCTACGAGCAGTACTTC. V is TRBV20-1 and J is TRBJ2-7, with TRBD1 as a possible D gene (6 bases). The CDR3 runs to 13 residues. The V gene lost 6 bases and the J gene lost 1 base, with 13 bases spanning the gap. Germline CDR1 is DFQATT and CDR2 is SNEGSKA (reference sequence).

This clonotype was seen a few times. Without the conserved terminal phenylalanine or tryptophan, this CDR3 likely stems from a read error. No DNA is shown, since the ends of the CDR3 on it are uncertain; the CDR3 is the one TCRdb lists. CDR3: CSAGGPRGGS. The chain recombines TRBV20-1 with TRBJ2-3; the DNA was not compared with TRBD1, the D call given in the table. Germline V lookup: CDR1 DFQATT, CDR2 SNEGSKA (reference sequence). From its first to its last residue, the CDR3 has 10 amino acids.

This clonotype was counted at least ten times. A junction boundary mismatches the germline segment, possibly from a read error. The rearrangement joins TRBV7-7 to TRBJ2-1, with a tentative D call TRBD2 (5 bases). Looked up from germline, CDR1 is SSHAT and CDR2 is FNYEAQ (reference sequence). CDR3 length equals 13 residues. Here the CDR3 reads CASSLALVGEQFF. For the CDR3, the DNA is TGTGCTAGCAGCTTAGCGCTCGTCGGTGAGCAGTTCTTC.

This clonotype showed up many times. The genes are TRBV5-6 and TRBJ2-5, with 9 positions matching TRBD2. With V trimmed by 3 bases and J by 1 base, 7 bases remained unmatched. The CDR3 is 16 residues long. Germline loops: CDR1 SGHDT, CDR2 YYEEEE. The CDR3 sequence is CASSSNSGGLQETQYF. In nucleotides, the CDR3 is TGTGCCAGCAGCTCAAATAGCGGGGGACTCCAAGAGACCCAGTACTTC.

This clonotype has more than one count but fewer than ten. The chain couples TRBV24-1 to TRBJ2-5; D may be TRBD1 or TRBD2 (5 bases each). Trimming pared 4 bases from V and 1 base from J, leaving 15 bases between. The CDR3 runs to 16 residues. In germline, CDR1 is KGHDR, CDR2 SFDVKD. The CDR3 reads CATSDRLGTLQETQYF. The CDR3 DNA reads TGTGCCACCAGTGACCGACTCGGGACCCTCCAAGAGACCCAGTACTTC.

This clonotype appeared many times. The CDR3 loop is CSARHPPADTQYF. The CDR3 nucleotides are TGCAGTGCTAGGCACCCCCCGGCAGATACGCAGTATTTT. The V and J genes are TRBV20-1 and TRBJ2-3; D remains ambiguous. The CDR3 has 13 residues. V was trimmed by 3 bases and J by 4 bases, leaving 11 bases between them. Germline assignment: CDR1 DFQATT and CDR2 SNEGSKA (reference sequence).

V gene TRBV29-1 combines with J gene TRBJ2-1; 9 nucleotides align to TRBD2. The V and J ends lost 5 bases and 2 bases, in that order; junction bases with no gene match: 7. Germline-derived CDR1 and CDR2 are SQVTM and ANQGSEA. There are 15 residues in the CDR3. The CDR3 region is CSVPFSGSAYNEQFF. The CDR3 DNA is TGCAGCGTTCCCTTTAGCGGGAGTGCCTACAATGAGCAGTTCTTC.

This clonotype was found a few times. The V and J genes are TRBV14 and TRBJ2-7; 9 bases line up with TRBD1. From germline, CDR1 is SGHDN and CDR2 FVKESK. The CDR3 runs to 16 residues. Trimming at V came to 4 bases and at J to 1 base, leaving 8 bases not matched to a gene. CDR3 amino acids: CASSPPPGTGSYEQYF. In DNA, the CDR3 is TGTGCCAGCAGCCCTCCTCCGGGGACAGGGTCCTACGAGCAGTACTTC.